This T cell receptor (beta chain) originates from a study of blood T cell repertoires in COVID-19. Study-wide background: There were acute and convalescent COVID-19 samples, and they came from the United States, Italy and Spain. PBMCs, B-cell-depleted T cells, or T cells provided the cDNA or gDNA that made up the material.

In the source study's methods: Nucleated cell number was recorded as an estimate derived from reference gene primer amplification. Profiling relied on immunoSEQ multiplex PCR, and the TCRdb table lists in-frame clones only, not all of them. The V and J calls and clone size come from that table; D and trimming were worked out from the DNA. Of some 140,000 clones listed, roughly 78% are singletons. CDR1 is LGHDT and CDR2 is YNNKEL in the germline V gene (reference sequence). The CDR3 spans 15 residues. V lost 5 bases to trimming and J lost 7 bases, with 17 bases between them. This chain joins TRBV3-1 (or the pseudogene TRBV3-2) and TRBJ1-4, with D tentatively TRBD1 (6 bases). The TCR comes from an elderly man with acute or convalescent COVID-19. The sample consisted of peripheral blood. Here the CDR3 reads CASSSRGGLGEKLFF. In DNA form, the CDR3 reads TGTGCCAGCAGCTCCCGCGGGGGGCTAGGTGAAAAACTGTTTTTT.